One sample yielded the 2 T cell receptor beta chains listed below, sequenced in a study of blood T cell repertoires in COVID-19. The assay was immunoSEQ multiplex PCR, and TCRdb's table has in-frame clones only and misses some. The table includes more than 95,000 clones, roughly 90% detected once. The sequencing sample was made of peripheral blood. These receptor sequences come from a woman older than 75 with acute or convalescent COVID-19.

The rearrangement uses TRBV5-1 and TRBJ1-2; D perhaps matches TRBD1 (6 bases). There are 14 residues in the CDR3. Germline V CDR1 and CDR2: SGHRS, YFSETQ. V was pared by 1 base and J by 1 base, with 8 bases between. CDR3 nucleotides: TGCGCCAGCAGCTTGCACAGGGATAACTATGGCTACACCTTC. Translation gives CASSLHRDNYGYTF.

The V call is TRBV16, the J call TRBJ1-4; tentative D call: TRBD1 (5 bases). The CDR3 length is 16 residues. The V end was cut by 0 bases, the J end by 3 bases, with 11 bases between. The germline V gene encodes CDR1 KGHSY and CDR2 FQNENV. In DNA, the CDR3 is TGTGCCAGCAGCCAATCTAGCGGGGGACCTAATGAAAAACTGTTTTTT. Translation: CASSQSSGGPNEKLFF.